This T cell receptor (beta chain) was sequenced during a study of blood T cells in healthy people across ages. Together with a sample-barcoded 5' primer, a J-beta primer mix was included in a second PCR lasting about 6 to 12 cycles. One entry per CDR3 protein results from TCRdb running MiXCR on the 5' RACE reads. The table has 850,000 to 950,000 distinct CDR3 sequences, 29% seen once; the top ten hold about 18%. This clonotype was counted a few times. Unmatched junction bases numbered 8, after V lost 2 bases and J lost 2 bases. Germline CDR1 is SGHVS and CDR2 is FNYEAQ. There are 17 residues in the CDR3. Every donor contributed about 10 milliliters of peripheral blood by blood draw.

The rearrangement joins TRBV7-6 to TRBJ2-1; 8 bases match TRBD2. Sample: blood. This sequence originates from a woman older than 75 in good health. The CDR3 DNA sequence: TGTGCCAGCAGCTTAACCCCGGGACTAGGAACCTACAATGAGCAGTTCTTC. Amino acids: CASSLTPGLGTYNEQFF.